Here is one T cell receptor (beta chain) with its context. Clones were sequenced by immunoSEQ multiplex PCR, and TCRdb holds only the in-frame ones, with some missing. The table shows under 200,000 clones, with roughly three quarters occurring only once. The data derive from a study of blood T cell repertoires in COVID-19. At the level of the study: The origin of the acute and convalescent COVID-19 samples was the United States, Italy and Spain. T cells, B-cell-depleted T cells, or PBMCs supplied cDNA or gDNA.

Trimming removed 5 bases at V and 3 bases at J, with 14 bases between. This CDR3 has 15 residues. Germline V gives CDR1 MNHEY, CDR2 SMNVEV (reference sequence). This sequence was found in a man in his 60s with active or convalescent COVID-19. The sequenced sample was peripheral blood. This chain joins TRBV27 and TRBJ2-1; D is unresolved. CDR3 in DNA: TGTGCCAGCAGTGGGTCTCGGGTAGGCTACAATGAGCAGTTCTTC. Its translation: CASSGSRVGYNEQFF.